The sequence of this TCR beta chain was determined in a study of blood T cells in healthy people across ages. Study overall: Template switching retrieved approximately one barcoded beta molecule for each two T cells. Broader study findings: TCR beta diversity per million T cells fell roughly linearly with age. Comparison with aged donors showed that long-lived donors had more naive CD4+ cells and higher diversity.

The second PCR ran about 7 to 12 cycles with a sample-barcoded 5' primer and J-beta primers. Each cDNA molecule was tagged by a template-switch adaptor with 12 random nucleotides. TCRdb fed the 5' RACE reads into MiXCR, producing one record per CDR3 protein. This repertoire shows just under 900,000 distinct CDR3 sequences, under 30% found once; its top ten account for around 16%. Many counts were recorded for this clonotype. Its specificity is unknown. The TCR originated in an elderly woman in good health. Sequencing input: blood.

The CDR3 loop is CASSYIPGETQYF. CDR3 bases: TGCGCCAGCAGCTACATACCTGGCGAGACCCAGTACTTC. J is TRBJ2-5 and V is TRBV5-1; D unclear. V lost 3 bases, J lost 5 bases, and 11 bases lay in between. The CDR3 totals 13 residues. Germline values: CDR1 SGHRS, CDR2 YFSETQ.